This T cell receptor (beta chain) is from a study of shared clonotypes between healthy human individuals. Assay used: immunoSEQ multiplex PCR; TCRdb lists only in-frame clones, some missing. This table holds about 330,000 clones, around 86% found once. Per germline, CDR1 MNHNS and CDR2 SASEGT. Germline trimming cut 4 bases from V and 3 bases from J; bases unmatched to any gene: 5. The CDR3 is made up of 17 amino acids. This chain links TRBV6-1 with TRBJ2-1; 14 nucleotides agree with TRBD2. The sample was memory CD8+ T cells sorted from blood. Subset described: CD45RO+ cells pooled with CCR7-negative TemRA cells. The clonotype was recovered from a man aged 18 to 29 in good health. CDR3 coding DNA: TGTGCCAGCAGTGCCGGGACTAGCGGGAGATTCTACAATGAGCAGTTCTTC. It encodes CASSAGTSGRFYNEQFF.